This TCR beta chain was profiled in a study of cytomegalovirus exposure and HLA in healthy donors. Study-wide background: One earlier analysis, a look at 180 million or so T cells, found some 100 million unique TCR beta sequences. Findings and limits, study-wide: Most TCR sequences showed up rarely, but some public TCRs showed up in many donors. When analyzed later, a missense DCLRE1C variant was found to be linked to TCR beta V- and J-gene trimming. In terms of immune exposure information, only CMV serostatus was available.

PCR employed 60 Vbeta and 13 Jbeta primers. The table came from immunoSEQ multiplex PCR; TCRdb's copy has only in-frame clones and leaves some out. The sample lists 95,000 or so clones, around 81% occurring once. Per the germline V gene, CDR1 is MNHEY and CDR2 is SVGAGI. V dropped 8 bases and J dropped 0 bases, with 8 bases sitting between them. The length of the CDR3 is 13 residues. A word on this clone: Its matching antigen is unknown.

V is TRBV6-5 and J is TRBJ1-5; D call uncertain. The source material was PBMCs. The TCR was taken from a woman between 65 and 79 years old in good health and CMV-seropositive. CDR3 residues: CASSVSSNQPQHF. The CDR3 nucleotides are TGTGCCAGCTCAGTCTCTAGCAATCAGCCCCAGCATTTT.